The rows below give T cell receptor beta chains drawn from one sample of a study of shared clonotypes between healthy human individuals. The repertoire was sequenced with immunoSEQ multiplex PCR; TCRdb's copy has only in-frame clones and lacks some. The sample carries 90,000 to 120,000 clones, approximately 65% recorded once. Sequencing input: memory CD8+ T cells sorted from blood. Receptors were obtained from a woman aged 30 to 39 in good health. Both conserved end residues are part of each CDR3. A D gene is named only where the DNA matches it firmly. The listing skips clone size in some rows; elsewhere it reads once, few, many or a size class.

clone_size: .; v_call: TRBV6-5; j_call: TRBJ1-1; d_call: .; cdr3_aa: CASSYPPGTEAFF; cdr3_nt: TGTGCCAGCAGTTACCCCCCAGGCACTGAAGCTTTCTTT
clone_size: .; v_call: TRBV6-5; j_call: TRBJ2-7; d_call: .; cdr3_aa: CASSYSIQGAYEQYF; cdr3_nt: TGTGCCAGCAGTTACTCGATCCAGGGAGCCTACGAGCAGTACTTC
clone_size: many; v_call: TRBV7-9; j_call: TRBJ1-2; d_call: .; cdr3_aa: CASRRGDRSTYGYTF; cdr3_nt: TGTGCCAGCAGACGAGGTGACAGGTCCACCTATGGCTACACCTTC
clone_size: .; v_call: TRBV19; j_call: TRBJ1-5; d_call: TRBD1; cdr3_aa: CASSSGQGAKPQHF; cdr3_nt: TGTGCCAGTAGTTCCGGACAGGGGGCGAAGCCCCAGCATTTT
clone_size: .; v_call: TRBV5-4; j_call: TRBJ2-2; d_call: .; cdr3_aa: CASSLAGSGSITGELFF; cdr3_nt: TGTGCCAGCAGCTTGGCCGGTTCCGGGAGTATTACCGGGGAGCTGTTTTTT
clone_size: .; v_call: TRBV11-2; j_call: TRBJ2-3; d_call: .; cdr3_aa: CASSLPRGGQFSTDTQYF; cdr3_nt: TGTGCCAGCAGCCTACCTAGGGGCGGGCAGTTTAGTACAGATACGCAGTATTTT
clone_size: .; v_call: TRBV11-2; j_call: TRBJ2-3; d_call: TRBD1; cdr3_aa: CASSPTGARSTDTQYF; cdr3_nt: TGTGCCAGCAGCCCGACAGGGGCTAGGAGCACAGATACGCAGTATTTT
clone_size: medium-sized; v_call: TRBV28; j_call: TRBJ1-4; d_call: .; cdr3_aa: CATEKLFF; cdr3_nt: TGTGCCACCGAAAAACTGTTTTTT
clone_size: .; v_call: TRBV5-1; j_call: TRBJ1-2; d_call: .; cdr3_aa: CASSLGPILYGYTF; cdr3_nt: TGCGCCAGCAGCTTGGGGCCAATCCTATATGGCTACACCTTC
clone_size: .; v_call: TRBV7-6; j_call: TRBJ2-7; d_call: TRBD1; cdr3_aa: CASSSGTGGGEQYF; cdr3_nt: TGTGCCAGCAGCTCCGGGACAGGGGGAGGCGAGCAGTACTTC